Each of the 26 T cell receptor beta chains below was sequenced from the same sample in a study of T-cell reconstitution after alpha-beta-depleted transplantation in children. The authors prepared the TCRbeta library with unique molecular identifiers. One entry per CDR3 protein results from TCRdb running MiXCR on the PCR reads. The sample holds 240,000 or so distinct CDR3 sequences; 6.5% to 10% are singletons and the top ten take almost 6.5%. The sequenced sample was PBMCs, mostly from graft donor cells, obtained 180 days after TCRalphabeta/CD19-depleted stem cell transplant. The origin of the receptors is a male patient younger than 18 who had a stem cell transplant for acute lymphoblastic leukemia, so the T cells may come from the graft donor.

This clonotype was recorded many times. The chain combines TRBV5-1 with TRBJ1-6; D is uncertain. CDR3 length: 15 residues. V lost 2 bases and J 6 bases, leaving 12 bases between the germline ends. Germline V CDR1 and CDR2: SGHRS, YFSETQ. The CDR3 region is CASSFEPLGNSPLHF. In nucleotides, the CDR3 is TGCGCCAGCAGCTTTGAGCCCCTGGGTAATTCACCCCTCCACTTT.

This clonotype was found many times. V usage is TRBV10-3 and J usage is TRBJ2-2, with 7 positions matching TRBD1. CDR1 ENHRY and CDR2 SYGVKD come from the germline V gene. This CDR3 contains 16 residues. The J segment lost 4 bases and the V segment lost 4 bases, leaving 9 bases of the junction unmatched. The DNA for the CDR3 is TGTGCCATCAGTGCCTCGACAGGGTCTTTCACCGGGGAGCTGTTTTTT. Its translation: CAISASTGSFTGELFF.

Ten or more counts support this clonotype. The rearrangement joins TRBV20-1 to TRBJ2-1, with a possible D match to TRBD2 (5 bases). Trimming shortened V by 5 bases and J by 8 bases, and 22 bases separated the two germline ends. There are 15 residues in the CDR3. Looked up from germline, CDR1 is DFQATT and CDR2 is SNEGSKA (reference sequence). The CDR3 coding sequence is TGCAGTGCTCACGTCGGGGTCTTCAAGTACGATGAGCAGTTCTTC. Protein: CSAHVGVFKYDEQFF.

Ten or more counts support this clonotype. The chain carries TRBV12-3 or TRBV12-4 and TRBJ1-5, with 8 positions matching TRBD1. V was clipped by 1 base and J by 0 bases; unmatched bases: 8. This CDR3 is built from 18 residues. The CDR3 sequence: CASSLGQGIENSNQPQHF. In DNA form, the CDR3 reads TGTGCCAGCAGTTTAGGACAGGGGATTGAGAATAGCAATCAGCCCCAGCATTTT.

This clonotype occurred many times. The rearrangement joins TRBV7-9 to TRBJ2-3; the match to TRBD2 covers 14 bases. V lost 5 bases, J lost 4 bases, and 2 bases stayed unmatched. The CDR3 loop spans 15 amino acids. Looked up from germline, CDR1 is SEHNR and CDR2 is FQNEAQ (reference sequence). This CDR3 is CASSRLAGGADTQYF. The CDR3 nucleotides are TGTGCCAGCAGCCGACTAGCGGGAGGGGCAGATACGCAGTATTTT. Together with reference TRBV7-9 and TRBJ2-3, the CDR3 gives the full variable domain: DTGVSQNPRHKITKRGQNVTFRCDPISEHNRLYWYRQTLGQGPEFLTYFQNEAQLEKSRLLSDRFSAERPKGSFSTLEIQRTEQGDSAMYLCASSRLAGGADTQYFGPGTRLTVL.

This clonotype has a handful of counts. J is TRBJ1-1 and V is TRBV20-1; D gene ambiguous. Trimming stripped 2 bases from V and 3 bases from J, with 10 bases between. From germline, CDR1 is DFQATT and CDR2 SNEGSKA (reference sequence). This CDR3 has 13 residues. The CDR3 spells CSARRAGYTEAFF. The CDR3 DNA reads TGCAGTGCTAGAAGGGCCGGGTACACTGAAGCTTTCTTT.

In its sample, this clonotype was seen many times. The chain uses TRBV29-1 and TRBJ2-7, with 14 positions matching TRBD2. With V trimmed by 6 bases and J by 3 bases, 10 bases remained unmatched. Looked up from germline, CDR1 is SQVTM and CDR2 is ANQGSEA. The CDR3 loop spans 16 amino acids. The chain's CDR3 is CSVRLAGGVLNYEQYF. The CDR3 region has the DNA TGCAGCGTCCGACTAGCGGGAGGGGTCCTCAACTACGAGCAGTACTTC.

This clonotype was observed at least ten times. The CDR3, as DNA: TGCAGTGCTAGAGATTCGGCTAGCACCACCGGGGAGCTGTTTTTT. This sequence encodes CSARDSASTTGELFF. V usage is TRBV20-1 and J usage is TRBJ2-2, with TRBD2 as a possible D gene (5 bases). V lost 0 bases and J lost 4, with 12 bases in between. Germline values: CDR1 DFQATT, CDR2 SNEGSKA (reference sequence). The CDR3 runs to 15 residues.

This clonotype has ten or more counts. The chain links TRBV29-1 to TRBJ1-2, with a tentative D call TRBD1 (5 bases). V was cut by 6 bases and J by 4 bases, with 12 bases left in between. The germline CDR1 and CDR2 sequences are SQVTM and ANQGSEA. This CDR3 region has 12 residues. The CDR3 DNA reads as TGCAGCGTCCTACAGGCGGCCTATGGCTACACCTTC. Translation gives CSVLQAAYGYTF.

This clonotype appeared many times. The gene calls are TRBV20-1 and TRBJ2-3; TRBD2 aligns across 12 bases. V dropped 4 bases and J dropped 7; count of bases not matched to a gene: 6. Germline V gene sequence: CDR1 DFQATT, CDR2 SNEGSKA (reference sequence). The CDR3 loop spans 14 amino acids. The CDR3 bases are TGCAGTGCTACCCTAGCGGGAGGGCCGTATACGCAGTATTTT. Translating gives CSATLAGGPYTQYF.

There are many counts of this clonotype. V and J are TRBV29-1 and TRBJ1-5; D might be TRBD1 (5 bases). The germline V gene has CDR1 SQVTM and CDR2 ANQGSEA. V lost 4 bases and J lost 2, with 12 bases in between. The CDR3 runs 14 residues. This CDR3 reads CSVGGIDGNQPQHF. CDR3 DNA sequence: TGCAGCGTTGGGGGGATCGATGGCAATCAGCCCCAGCATTTT.

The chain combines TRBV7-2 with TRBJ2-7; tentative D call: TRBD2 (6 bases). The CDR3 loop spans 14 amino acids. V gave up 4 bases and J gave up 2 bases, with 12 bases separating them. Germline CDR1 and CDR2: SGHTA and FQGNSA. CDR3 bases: TGTGCCAGCAGCTCCACGGGACTCGCCTACGAGCAGTACTTC. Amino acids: CASSSTGLAYEQYF.

CDR3 in DNA: TGTGCCAGCAGCCCGCACTTGGGGGAATCCTACACAGATACGCAGTATTTT. Protein: CASSPHLGESYTDTQYF. The chain is built from TRBV3-1 and TRBJ2-3, with D perhaps TRBD1 or TRBD2 (5 bases each). This CDR3 has 17 amino acids. With 4 bases removed from V and 2 bases from J, the gap between germline ends came to 19 bases. Germline V gene data show CDR1 as LGHDT and CDR2 as YNNKEL (reference sequence).

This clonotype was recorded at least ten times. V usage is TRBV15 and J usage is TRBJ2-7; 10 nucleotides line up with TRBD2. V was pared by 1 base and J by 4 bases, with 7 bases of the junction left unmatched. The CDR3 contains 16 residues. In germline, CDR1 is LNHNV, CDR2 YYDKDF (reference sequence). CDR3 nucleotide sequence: TGTGCCACCAGCAGAGGTAGGACTAGCGGTAGTTACGAGCAGTACTTC. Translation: CATSRGRTSGSYEQYF.

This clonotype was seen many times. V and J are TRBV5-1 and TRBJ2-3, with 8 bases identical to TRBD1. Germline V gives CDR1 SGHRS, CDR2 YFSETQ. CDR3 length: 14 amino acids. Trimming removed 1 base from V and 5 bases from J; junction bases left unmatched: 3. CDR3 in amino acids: CASSLQGAGDTQYF. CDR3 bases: TGCGCCAGCAGCTTGCAGGGGGCAGGAGATACGCAGTATTTT.

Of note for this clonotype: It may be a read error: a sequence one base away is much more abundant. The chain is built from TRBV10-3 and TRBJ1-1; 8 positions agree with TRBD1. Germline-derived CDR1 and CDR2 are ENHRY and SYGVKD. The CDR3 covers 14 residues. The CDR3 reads CAISTQGAGTEDFF. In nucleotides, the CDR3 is TGTGCCATCAGCACGCAGGGGGCTGGTACTGAAGATTTCTTT.

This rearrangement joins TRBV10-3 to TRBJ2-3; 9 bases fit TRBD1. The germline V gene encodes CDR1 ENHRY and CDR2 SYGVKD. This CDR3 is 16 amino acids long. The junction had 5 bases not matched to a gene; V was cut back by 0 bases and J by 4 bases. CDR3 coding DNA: TGTGCCATCAGTGAGTCGGACAGGGGCTGGGCAGATACGCAGTATTTT. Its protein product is CAISESDRGWADTQYF.

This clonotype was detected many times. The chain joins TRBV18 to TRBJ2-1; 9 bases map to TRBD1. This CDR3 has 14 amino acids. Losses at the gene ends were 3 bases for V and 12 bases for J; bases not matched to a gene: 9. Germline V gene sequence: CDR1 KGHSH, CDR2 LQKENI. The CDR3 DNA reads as TGTGCCAGCTCACCTGAAACAGGGGGCCTATCGCAGTTCTTC. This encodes CASSPETGGLSQFF.

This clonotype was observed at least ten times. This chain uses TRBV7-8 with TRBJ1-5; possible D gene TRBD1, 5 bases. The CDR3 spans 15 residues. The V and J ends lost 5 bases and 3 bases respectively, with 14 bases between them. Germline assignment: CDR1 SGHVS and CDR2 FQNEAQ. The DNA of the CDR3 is TGTGCCAGCAGCCCTACTCAGGGAAACAATCAGCCCCAGCATTTT. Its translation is CASSPTQGNNQPQHF.

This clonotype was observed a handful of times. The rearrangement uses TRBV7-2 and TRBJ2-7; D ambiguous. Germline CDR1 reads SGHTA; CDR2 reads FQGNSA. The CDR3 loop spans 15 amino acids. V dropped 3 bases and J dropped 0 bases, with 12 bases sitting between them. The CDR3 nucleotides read TGTGCCAGCAGCTTTCGGCAAAGGAGCTCCTACGAGCAGTACTTC. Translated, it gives CASSFRQRSSYEQYF.

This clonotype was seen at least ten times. As DNA, the CDR3 is TGTGCCAGCAGCGTAGGACCCAGGTTAACTAGGGGCTACACCTTC. Translated: CASSVGPRLTRGYTF. The chain couples TRBV9 to TRBJ1-2; D not resolved. The CDR3 has 15 amino acids. Germline CDR1 reads SGDLS; CDR2 reads YYNGEE. V lost 0 bases and J lost 8, with 17 bases in between.

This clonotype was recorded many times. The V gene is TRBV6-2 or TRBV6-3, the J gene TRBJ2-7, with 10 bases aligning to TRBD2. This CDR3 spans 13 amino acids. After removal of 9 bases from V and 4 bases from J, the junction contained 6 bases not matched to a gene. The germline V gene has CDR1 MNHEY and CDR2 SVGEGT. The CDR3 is CARKLAGLYEQYF. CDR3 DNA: TGTGCCAGAAAACTAGCGGGGTTGTACGAGCAGTACTTC.

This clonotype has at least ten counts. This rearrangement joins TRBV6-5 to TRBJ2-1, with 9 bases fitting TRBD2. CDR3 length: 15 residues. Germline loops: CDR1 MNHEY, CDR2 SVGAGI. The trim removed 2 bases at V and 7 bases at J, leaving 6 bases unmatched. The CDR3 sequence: CASSYKTSGINEQFF. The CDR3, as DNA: TGTGCCAGCAGTTACAAGACTAGCGGTATAAATGAGCAGTTCTTC.

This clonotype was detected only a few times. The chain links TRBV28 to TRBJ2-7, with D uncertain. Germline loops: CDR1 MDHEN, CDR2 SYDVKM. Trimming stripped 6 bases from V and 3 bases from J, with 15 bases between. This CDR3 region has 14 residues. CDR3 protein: CASRKNGNGYEQYF. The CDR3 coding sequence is TGTGCCAGCAGGAAAAATGGGAACGGCTACGAGCAGTACTTC.

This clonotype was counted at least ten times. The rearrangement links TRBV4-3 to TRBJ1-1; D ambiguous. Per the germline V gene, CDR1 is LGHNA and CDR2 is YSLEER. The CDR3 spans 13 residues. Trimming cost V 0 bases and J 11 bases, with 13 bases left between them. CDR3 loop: CASSQDRPSWAFF. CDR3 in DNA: TGCGCCAGCAGCCAAGATAGGCCATCCTGGGCTTTCTTT.

CDR3 amino acids: CASSQDSAERADSYNEQFF. The CDR3 DNA reads TGCGCCAGCAGCCAAGATTCGGCTGAGCGGGCCGACTCCTACAATGAGCAGTTCTTC. J is TRBJ2-1 and V is TRBV4-1, with D perhaps matching TRBD2 (6 bases). Germline-derived CDR1 and CDR2 are MGHRA and YSYEKL. CDR3 length: 19 residues. Trimming removed 0 bases at V and 0 bases at J, with 18 bases between.